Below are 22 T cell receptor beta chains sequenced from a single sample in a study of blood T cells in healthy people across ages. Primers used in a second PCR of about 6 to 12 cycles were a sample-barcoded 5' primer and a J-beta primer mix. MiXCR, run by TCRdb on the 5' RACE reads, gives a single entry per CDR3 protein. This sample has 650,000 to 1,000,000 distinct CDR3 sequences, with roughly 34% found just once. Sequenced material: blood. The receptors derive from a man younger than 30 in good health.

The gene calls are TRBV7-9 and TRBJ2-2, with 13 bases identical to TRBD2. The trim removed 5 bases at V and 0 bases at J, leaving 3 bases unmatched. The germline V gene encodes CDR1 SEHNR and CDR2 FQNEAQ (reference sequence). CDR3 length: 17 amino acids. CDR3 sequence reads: CASSPGLAGTNTGELFF. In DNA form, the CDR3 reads TGTGCCAGCAGCCCGGGACTAGCGGGAACGAACACCGGGGAGCTGTTTTTT.

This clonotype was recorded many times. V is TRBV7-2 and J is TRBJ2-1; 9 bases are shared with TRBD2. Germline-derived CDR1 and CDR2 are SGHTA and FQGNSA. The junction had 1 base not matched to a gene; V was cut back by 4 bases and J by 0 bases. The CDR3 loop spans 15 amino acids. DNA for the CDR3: TGTGCCAGCAGCTCGCGGGGGGGCTCCTACAATGAGCAGTTCTTC. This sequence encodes CASSSRGGSYNEQFF. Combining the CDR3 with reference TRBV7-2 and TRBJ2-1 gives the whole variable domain GAGVSQSPSNKVTEKGKDVELRCDPISGHTALYWYRQSLGQGLEFLIYFQGNSAPDKSGLPSDRFSAERTGGSVSTLTIQRTQQEDSAVYLCASSSRGGSYNEQFFGPGTRLTVL.

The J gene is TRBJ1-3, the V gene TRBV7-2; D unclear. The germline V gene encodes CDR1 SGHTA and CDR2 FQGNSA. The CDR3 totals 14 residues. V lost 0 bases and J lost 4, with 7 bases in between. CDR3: CASSLARLGNTIYF. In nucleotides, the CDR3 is TGTGCCAGCAGCTTAGCCCGTTTGGGAAACACCATATATTTT.

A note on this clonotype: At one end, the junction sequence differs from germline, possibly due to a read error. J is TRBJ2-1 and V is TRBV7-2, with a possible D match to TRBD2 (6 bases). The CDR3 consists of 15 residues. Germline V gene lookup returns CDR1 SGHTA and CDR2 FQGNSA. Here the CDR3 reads CASGTPPSAYNGQFF. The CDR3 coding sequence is TGTGCCAGCGGGACTCCGCCTAGCGCTTACAATGGGCAGTTCTTC.

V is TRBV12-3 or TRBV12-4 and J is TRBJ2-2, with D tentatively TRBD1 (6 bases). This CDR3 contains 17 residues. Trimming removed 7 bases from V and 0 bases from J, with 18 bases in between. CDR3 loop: CASNPLGAATNTGELFF. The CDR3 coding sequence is TGTGCCAGCAACCCTCTGGGGGCAGCAACGAACACCGGGGAGCTGTTTTTT.

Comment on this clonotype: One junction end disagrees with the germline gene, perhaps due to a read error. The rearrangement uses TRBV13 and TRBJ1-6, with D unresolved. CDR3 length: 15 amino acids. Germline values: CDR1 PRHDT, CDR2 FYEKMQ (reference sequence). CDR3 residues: CASSRGVFENSPPHF. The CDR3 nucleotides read TGTGCCAGCAGCCGTGGGGTTTTCGAAAATTCACCCCCCCACTTT.

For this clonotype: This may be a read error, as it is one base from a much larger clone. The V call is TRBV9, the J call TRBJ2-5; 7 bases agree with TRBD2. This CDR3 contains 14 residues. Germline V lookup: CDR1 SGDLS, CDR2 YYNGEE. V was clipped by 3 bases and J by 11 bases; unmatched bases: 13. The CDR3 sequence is CASSGRTSRDEQYF. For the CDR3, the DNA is TGTGCCAGCAGCGGAAGGACTAGTCGCGATGAGCAGTACTTC.

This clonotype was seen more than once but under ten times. DNA for the CDR3: TGTGCCAGCAGTCCTACTAATCCGACAAGTGGACAGCCCCAGCATTTT. It specifies CASSPTNPTSGQPQHF. This chain joins TRBV27 and TRBJ1-5; the D is unclear. CDR1 MNHEY and CDR2 SMNVEV come from the germline V gene (reference sequence). The V and J ends lost 5 bases and 7 bases respectively, with 21 bases between them. The CDR3 has 16 amino acids.

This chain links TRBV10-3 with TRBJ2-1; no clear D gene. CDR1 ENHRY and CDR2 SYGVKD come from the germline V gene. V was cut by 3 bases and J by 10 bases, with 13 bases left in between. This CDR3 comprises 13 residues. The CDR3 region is CAISERAPGEQFF. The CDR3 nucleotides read TGTGCCATCAGTGAAAGGGCTCCTGGCGAGCAGTTCTTC.

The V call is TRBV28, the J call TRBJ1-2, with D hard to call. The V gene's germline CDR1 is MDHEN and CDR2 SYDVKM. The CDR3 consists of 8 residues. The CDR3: CRVGGYTF. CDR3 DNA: TGTAGAGTCGGGGGCTACACCTTC.

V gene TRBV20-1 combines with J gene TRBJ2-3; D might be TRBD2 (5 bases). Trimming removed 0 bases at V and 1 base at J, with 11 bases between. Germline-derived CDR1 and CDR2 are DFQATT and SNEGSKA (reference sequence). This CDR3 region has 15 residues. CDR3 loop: CSAREGGLGTDTQYF. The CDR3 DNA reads TGCAGTGCTAGAGAGGGCGGGTTAGGCACAGATACGCAGTATTTT.

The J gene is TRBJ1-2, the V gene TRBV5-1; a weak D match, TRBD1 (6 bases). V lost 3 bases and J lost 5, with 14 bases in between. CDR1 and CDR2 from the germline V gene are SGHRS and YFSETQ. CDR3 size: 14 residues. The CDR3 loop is CASSWETGLYGYTF. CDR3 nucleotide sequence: TGCGCCAGCAGCTGGGAGACAGGTTTATATGGCTACACCTTC.

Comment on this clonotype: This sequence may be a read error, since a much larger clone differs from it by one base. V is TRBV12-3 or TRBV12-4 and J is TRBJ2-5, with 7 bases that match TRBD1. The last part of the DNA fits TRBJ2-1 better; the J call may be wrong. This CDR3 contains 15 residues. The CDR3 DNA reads TGTGCCAGCAGTTTAGGGGACAGAAAACAAGAGACCCAGTTCTTC. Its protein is CASSLGDRKQETQFF.

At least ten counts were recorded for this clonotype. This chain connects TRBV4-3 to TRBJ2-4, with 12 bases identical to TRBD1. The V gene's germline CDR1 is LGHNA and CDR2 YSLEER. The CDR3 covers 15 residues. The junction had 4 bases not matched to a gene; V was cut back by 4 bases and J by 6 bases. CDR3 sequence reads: CASSPGQGAGNIQYF. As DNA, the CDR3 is TGCGCCAGCAGCCCGGGACAGGGGGCAGGAAACATTCAGTACTTC.

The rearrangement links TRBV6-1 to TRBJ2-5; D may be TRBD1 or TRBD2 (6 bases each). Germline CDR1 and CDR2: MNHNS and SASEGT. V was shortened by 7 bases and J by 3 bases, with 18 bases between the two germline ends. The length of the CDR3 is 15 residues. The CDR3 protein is CASTIQGWREETQYF. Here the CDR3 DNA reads TGTGCCAGCACTATACAGGGTTGGAGGGAAGAGACCCAGTACTTC.

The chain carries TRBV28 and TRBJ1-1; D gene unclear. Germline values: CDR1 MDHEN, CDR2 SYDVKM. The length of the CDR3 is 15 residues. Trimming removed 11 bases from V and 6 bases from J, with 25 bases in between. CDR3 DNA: TGTGCCGGCAACTCCATGACCGAGGCTGCTTCTGAAGCTTTCTTT. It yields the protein CAGNSMTEAASEAFF.

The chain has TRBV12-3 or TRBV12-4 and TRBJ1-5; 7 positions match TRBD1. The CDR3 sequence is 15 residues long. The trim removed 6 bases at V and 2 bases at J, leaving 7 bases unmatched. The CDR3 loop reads CASRSDRDGNQPQHF. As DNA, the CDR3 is TGTGCCAGCAGGAGCGACAGGGACGGCAATCAGCCCCAGCATTTT.

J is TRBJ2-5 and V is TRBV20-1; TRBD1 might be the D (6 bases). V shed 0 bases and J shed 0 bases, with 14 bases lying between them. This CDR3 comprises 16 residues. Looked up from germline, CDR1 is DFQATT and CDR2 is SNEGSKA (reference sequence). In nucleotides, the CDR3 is TGCAGTGCTAGAGACAACCCAGACAGGAACCAAGAGACCCAGTACTTC. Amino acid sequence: CSARDNPDRNQETQYF.

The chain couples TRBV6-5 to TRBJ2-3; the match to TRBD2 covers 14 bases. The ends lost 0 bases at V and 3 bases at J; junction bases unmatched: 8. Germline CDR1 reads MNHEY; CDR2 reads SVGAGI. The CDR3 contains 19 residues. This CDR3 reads CASSYSLTSGGAGTDTQYF. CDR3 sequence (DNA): TGTGCCAGCAGTTACTCCCTGACTAGCGGGGGGGCGGGGACAGATACGCAGTATTTT.

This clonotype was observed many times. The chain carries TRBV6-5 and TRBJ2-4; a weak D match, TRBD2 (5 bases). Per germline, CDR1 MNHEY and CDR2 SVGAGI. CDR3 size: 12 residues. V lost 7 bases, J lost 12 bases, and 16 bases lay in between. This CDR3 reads CASISPGDNQYF. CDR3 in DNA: TGTGCCAGCATCTCCCCCGGGGATAATCAGTACTTC.

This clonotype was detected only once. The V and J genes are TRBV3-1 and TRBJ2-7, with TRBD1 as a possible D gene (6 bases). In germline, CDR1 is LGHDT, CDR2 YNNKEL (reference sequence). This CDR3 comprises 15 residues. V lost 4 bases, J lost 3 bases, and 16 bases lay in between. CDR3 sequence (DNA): TGTGCCAGCAGCCGTGGGCAGGGGTCTGTCTACGAGCAGTACTTC. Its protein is CASSRGQGSVYEQYF.

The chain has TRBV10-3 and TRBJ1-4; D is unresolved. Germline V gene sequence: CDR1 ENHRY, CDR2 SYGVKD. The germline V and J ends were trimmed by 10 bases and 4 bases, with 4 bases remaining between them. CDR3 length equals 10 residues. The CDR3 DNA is TGTGCCAGCGTTAATGAAAAACTGTTTTTT. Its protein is CASVNEKLFF.